This TCR beta chain emerged from a study of control samples from healthy donors and cancer patients. This CDR3 has 12 residues. V was cut by 3 bases and J by 10 bases, with 10 bases left in between. CDR1 is SEHNR and CDR2 is FQNEAQ in the germline V gene (reference sequence). The table came from immunoSEQ multiplex PCR; TCRdb's copy has only in-frame clones and leaves some out. The table includes approximately 70,000 clones, approximately 84% detected once. The material sequenced was blood. This sequence joins TRBV7-9 and TRBJ2-1, with D possibly called TRBD1 or TRBD2 (5 bases each). The clonotype originates from a man aged 45-65 years in good health. In nucleotides, the CDR3 is TGTGCCAGCAGCTTCGGTGGGGGAGAGCAGTTCTTC. This codes for CASSFGGGEQFF.